Listed below are T cell receptor beta chains from one sample, sequenced in a study of early T cells in non-severe SARS-CoV-2 infection. Each CDR3 protein gets one entry after TCRdb re-called the 5' RACE reads with MiXCR. This table has about 67,000 distinct CDR3 sequences, roughly 10% appearing once. Sequencing input: whole blood. These receptors came from an adult who was a healthcare worker with PCR-confirmed SARS-CoV-2 infection or an uninfected control (not recorded which). CDR3s include the opening cysteine and the closing phenylalanine or tryptophan. The order of the fields is CDR3 length, V gene, CDR3 protein.

len: 16; v_gene: TRBV6-1; CDR3aa: CASSDRHTRLRDEQFF
len: 14; v_gene: TRBV11-2; CDR3aa: CASSFAPRQGAQYF
len: 16; v_gene: TRBV18; CDR3aa: CASSPTGAGTNYGYTF
len: 18; v_gene: TRBV29-1; CDR3aa: CSVGVTGGFGGFIETQYF
len: 15; v_gene: TRBV5-1; CDR3aa: CASSADGDSYNEQFF
len: 16; v_gene: TRBV7-3; CDR3aa: CASSPLPRLNTGELFF
len: 13; v_gene: TRBV29-1; CDR3aa: CSVGRHPNYGYTF
len: 12; v_gene: TRBV6-1; CDR3aa: CASSEDRAPLHF
len: 14; v_gene: TRBV7-9; CDR3aa: CASSARVPGNEQFF
len: 15; v_gene: TRBV4-1; CDR3aa: CASSQVRGRAGELFF
len: 15; v_gene: TRBV5-1; CDR3aa: CASNYTGQRPYEQYF
len: 17; v_gene: TRBV27; CDR3aa: CASSPRVLAGGAYEQYF
len: 16; v_gene: TRBV9; CDR3aa: CASSVVATSGPNEQFF
len: 15; v_gene: TRBV5-1; CDR3aa: CASSFGQGSNYGYTF
len: 14; v_gene: TRBV7-9; CDR3aa: CASIGQGAIDEQFF
len: 13; v_gene: TRBV18; CDR3aa: CASSPPGRSEQYF
len: 14; v_gene: TRBV12-3/TRBV12-4; CDR3aa: CASGPGAGLGTQYF
len: 15; v_gene: TRBV4-2; CDR3aa: CASSPETHRDYEQYF
len: 15; v_gene: TRBV6-2/TRBV6-3; CDR3aa: CASSPGGTAGDEQFF
len: 16; v_gene: TRBV15; CDR3aa: CATSRVAASTGETQYF
len: 15; v_gene: TRBV18; CDR3aa: CASSRATGGPNIQYF
len: 15; v_gene: TRBV12-3/TRBV12-4; CDR3aa: CASRPGTGGSTEAFF
len: 17; v_gene: TRBV5-1; CDR3aa: CASSPTSSGTLTGELFF
len: 16; v_gene: TRBV29-1; CDR3aa: CSVRGLWRTLNTEAFF
len: 15; v_gene: TRBV7-3; CDR3aa: CASSFGGLADGEQFF
len: 18; v_gene: TRBV14; CDR3aa: CASSQIDRALPPNQPQHF
len: 17; v_gene: TRBV7-8; CDR3aa: CASSHRLAGANTGELFF
len: 13; v_gene: TRBV5-5; CDR3aa: CASSSPRGIGAFF
len: 13; v_gene: TRBV3-1; CDR3aa: CASSQDQRPEQFF
len: 13; v_gene: TRBV11-2; CDR3aa: CASSRPLGNEQFF
len: 13; v_gene: TRBV6-1; CDR3aa: CASSIQGNQPQHF
len: 16; v_gene: TRBV5-1; CDR3aa: CASSLALTGGSEKLFF